This TCR beta chain was sequenced during a study of cytomegalovirus exposure and HLA in healthy donors. Turning to the study itself: Early release data held around 82 million unique TCRs from HLA-typed donors.

PCR involved 60 Vbeta and 13 Jbeta primers. Under the authors' procedure: In a later analysis, of roughly 83 million unique beta chains, approximately 10 million appeared in at least two donors. The assay was immunoSEQ multiplex PCR, and TCRdb's table has in-frame clones only and misses some. Clone size and the V and J calls come from that table; the DNA yielded D and trimming. Of about 93,000 clones in the sample, approximately 81% were seen once. As for this clone: Its matching antigen is unknown.

General observations from the study: The study recorded 164 TCR beta chains that were cytomegalovirus-associated.

V lost 2 bases, J lost 10 bases, and 16 bases lay in between. The germline V gene has CDR1 SGDLS and CDR2 YYNGEE. The CDR3 is 14 amino acids. This sequence joins TRBV9 and TRBJ1-5; D is unresolved. The sample taken for sequencing was PBMCs. The TCR was taken from a woman aged 40-49 years in good health and CMV-seronegative. This CDR3 is CASSVREGVEPQHF. For the CDR3, the DNA is TGTGCCAGCAGCGTTCGTGAGGGAGTAGAACCCCAGCATTTT.